This T cell receptor beta chain was documented in a study of neurological immune-mediated disorders. Findings of the study overall: When repertoires were grouped phylogenetically, those of 18 of 34 multiple sclerosis patients fell into one related-CDR3 cluster, a possible signature.

The ends were cut back, 6 bases at V and 1 base at J, with 6 bases in the middle. Germline V gene sequence: CDR1 DFQATT, CDR2 SNEGSKA (reference sequence). This CDR3 contains 11 residues. The cDNA was generated by 5'RACE with 10-nucleotide random UMIs. TCRdb processed the 5' RACE reads anew with MiXCR; each CDR3 protein has one entry. This sample has approximately 68,000 distinct CDR3 sequences, with 4.5% to 6% found just once. It was from 2 million PBMCs stored at -80 C that the unsorted libraries were obtained. This clonotype was counted many times. Its target is unknown. The sample comprised PBMCs. The rearrangement links TRBV20-1 to TRBJ1-1; no clear D. This sequence was found in a woman in her seventies with multiple sclerosis. The CDR3, as DNA: TGCAGTGCCCGGCCGAACACTGAAGCTTTCTTT. Its translation: CSARPNTEAFF.